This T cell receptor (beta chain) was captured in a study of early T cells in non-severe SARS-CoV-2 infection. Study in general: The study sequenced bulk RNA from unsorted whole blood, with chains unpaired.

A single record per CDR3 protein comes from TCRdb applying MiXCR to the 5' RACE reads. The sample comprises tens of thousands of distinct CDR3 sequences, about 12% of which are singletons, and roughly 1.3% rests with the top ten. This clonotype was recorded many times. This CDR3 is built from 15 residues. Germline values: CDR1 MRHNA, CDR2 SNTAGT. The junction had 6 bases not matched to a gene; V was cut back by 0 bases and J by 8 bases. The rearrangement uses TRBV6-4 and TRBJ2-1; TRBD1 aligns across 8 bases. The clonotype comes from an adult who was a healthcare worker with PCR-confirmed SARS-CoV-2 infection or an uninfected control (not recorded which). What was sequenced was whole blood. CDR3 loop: CASSDSAGGADEQFF. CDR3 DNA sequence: TGTGCCAGCAGTGACTCGGCAGGGGGCGCGGATGAGCAGTTCTTC.